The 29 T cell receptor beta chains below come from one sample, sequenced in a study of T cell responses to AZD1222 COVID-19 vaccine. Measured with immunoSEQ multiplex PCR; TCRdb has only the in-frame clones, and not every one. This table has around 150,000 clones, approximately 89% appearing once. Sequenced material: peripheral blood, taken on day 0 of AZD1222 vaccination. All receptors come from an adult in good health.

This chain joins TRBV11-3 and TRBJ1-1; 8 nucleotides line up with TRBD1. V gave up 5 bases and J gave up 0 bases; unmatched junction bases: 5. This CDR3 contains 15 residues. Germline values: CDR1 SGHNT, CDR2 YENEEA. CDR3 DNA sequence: TGTGCCAGCAGCGCCTACAGGGGGGTGAACACTGAAGCTTTCTTT. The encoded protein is CASSAYRGVNTEAFF. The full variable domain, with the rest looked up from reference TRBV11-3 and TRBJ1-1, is EAGVVQSPRYKIIEKKQPVAFWCNPISGHNTLYWYLQNLGQGPELLIRYENEEAVDDSQLPKDRFSAERLKGVDSTLKIQPAELGDSAVYLCASSAYRGVNTEAFFGQGTRLTVV.

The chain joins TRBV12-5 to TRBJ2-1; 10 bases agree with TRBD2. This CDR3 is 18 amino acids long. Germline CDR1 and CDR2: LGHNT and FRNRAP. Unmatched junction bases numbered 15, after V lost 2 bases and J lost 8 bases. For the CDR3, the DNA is TGTGCTAGTGGTTTGCCGGTTAGCGGGAGGAGGTGGGGGCATGAGCAGTTCTTC. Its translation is CASGLPVSGRRWGHEQFF.

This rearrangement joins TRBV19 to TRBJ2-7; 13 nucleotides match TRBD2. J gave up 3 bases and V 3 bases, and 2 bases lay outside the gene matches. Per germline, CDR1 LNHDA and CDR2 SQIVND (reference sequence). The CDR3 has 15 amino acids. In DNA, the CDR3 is TGTGCCAGTAGTATTGGACTAGCGGGGGTCTACGAGCAGTACTTC. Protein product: CASSIGLAGVYEQYF.

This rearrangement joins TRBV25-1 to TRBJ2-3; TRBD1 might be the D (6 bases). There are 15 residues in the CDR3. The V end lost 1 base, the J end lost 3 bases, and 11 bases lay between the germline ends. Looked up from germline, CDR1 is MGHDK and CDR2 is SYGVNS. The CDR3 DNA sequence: TGTGCCAGCAGTGAATCCCAGGGGTGGACAGATACGCAGTATTTT. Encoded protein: CASSESQGWTDTQYF.

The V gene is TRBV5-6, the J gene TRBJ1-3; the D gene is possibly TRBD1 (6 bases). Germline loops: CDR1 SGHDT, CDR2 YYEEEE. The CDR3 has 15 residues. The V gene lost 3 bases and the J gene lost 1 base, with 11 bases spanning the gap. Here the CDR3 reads CASSWGDNSGNTIYF. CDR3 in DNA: TGTGCCAGCAGCTGGGGGGACAATTCTGGAAACACCATATATTTT. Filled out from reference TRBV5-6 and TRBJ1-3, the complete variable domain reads DAGVTQSPTHLIKTRGQQVTLRCSPKSGHDTVSWYQQALGQGPQFIFQYYEEEERQRGNFPDRFSGHQFPNYSSELNVNALLLGDSALYLCASSWGDNSGNTIYFGEGSWLTVV.

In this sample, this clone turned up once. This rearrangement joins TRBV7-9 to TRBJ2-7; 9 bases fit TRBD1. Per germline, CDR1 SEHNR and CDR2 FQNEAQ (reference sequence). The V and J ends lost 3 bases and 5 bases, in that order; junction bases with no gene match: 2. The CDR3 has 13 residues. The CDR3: CASSFGTGNEQYF. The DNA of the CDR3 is TGTGCCAGCAGCTTTGGGACAGGGAACGAGCAGTACTTC.

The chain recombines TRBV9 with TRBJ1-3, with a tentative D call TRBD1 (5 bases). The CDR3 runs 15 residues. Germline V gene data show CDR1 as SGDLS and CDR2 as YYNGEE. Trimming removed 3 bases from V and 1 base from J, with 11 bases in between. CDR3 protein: CASSAEPGSGNTIYF. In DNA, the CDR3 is TGTGCCAGCAGCGCCGAACCAGGGTCTGGAAACACCATATATTTT.

The CDR3 DNA reads TGTGCCAGCAGCGTCACGGAGTCGAGCACAGATACGCAGTATTTT. Translated, it gives CASSVTESSTDTQYF. V and J are TRBV9 and TRBJ2-3, with D uncertain. Germline-derived CDR1 and CDR2 are SGDLS and YYNGEE. The germline V and J ends were trimmed by 2 bases and 0 bases, with 10 bases remaining between them. This CDR3 has 15 amino acids.

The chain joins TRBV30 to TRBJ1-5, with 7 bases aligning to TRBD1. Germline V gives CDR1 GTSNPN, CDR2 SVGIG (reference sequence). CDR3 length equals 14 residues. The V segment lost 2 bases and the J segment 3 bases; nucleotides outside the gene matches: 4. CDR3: CAWSHDRVNQPQHF. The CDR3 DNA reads TGTGCCTGGAGTCATGACAGGGTCAATCAGCCCCAGCATTTT.

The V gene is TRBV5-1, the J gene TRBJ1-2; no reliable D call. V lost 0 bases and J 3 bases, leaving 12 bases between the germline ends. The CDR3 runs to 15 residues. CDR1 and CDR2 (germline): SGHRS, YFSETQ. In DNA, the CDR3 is TGCGCCAGCAGCTTGGCTCTGGGGTCCGACTATGGCTACACCTTC. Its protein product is CASSLALGSDYGYTF.

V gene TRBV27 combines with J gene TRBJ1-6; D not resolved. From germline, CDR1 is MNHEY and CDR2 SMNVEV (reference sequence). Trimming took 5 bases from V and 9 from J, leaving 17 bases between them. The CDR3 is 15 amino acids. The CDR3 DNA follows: TGTGCCAGCAGTCCCCTGAACCCCCGGGGTTCACCCCTCCACTTT. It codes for CASSPLNPRGSPLHF.

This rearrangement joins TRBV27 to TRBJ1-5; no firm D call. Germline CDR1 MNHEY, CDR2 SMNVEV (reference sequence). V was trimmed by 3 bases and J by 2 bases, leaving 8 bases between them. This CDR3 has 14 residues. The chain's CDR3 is CASSFRVGNQPQHF. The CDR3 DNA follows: TGTGCCAGCAGTTTTCGTGTTGGCAATCAGCCCCAGCATTTT.

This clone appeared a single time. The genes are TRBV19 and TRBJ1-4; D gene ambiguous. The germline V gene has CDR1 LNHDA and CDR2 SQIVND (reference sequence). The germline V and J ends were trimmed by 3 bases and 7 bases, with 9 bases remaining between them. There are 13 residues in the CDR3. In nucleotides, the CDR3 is TGTGCCAGTAGTATGTCCGGTGGTGAAAAACTGTTTTTT. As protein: CASSMSGGEKLFF. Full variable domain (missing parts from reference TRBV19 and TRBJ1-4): DGGITQSPKYLFRKEGQNVTLSCEQNLNHDAMYWYRQDPGQGLRLIYYSQIVNDFQKGDIAEGYSVSREKKESFPLTVTSAQKNPTAFYLCASSMSGGEKLFFGSGTQLSVL.

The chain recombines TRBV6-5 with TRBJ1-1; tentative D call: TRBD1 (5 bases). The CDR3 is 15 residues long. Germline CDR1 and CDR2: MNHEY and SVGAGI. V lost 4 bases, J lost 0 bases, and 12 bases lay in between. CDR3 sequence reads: CASSSLQVLNTEAFF. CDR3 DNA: TGTGCCAGCAGTTCCCTACAGGTATTGAACACTGAAGCTTTCTTT.

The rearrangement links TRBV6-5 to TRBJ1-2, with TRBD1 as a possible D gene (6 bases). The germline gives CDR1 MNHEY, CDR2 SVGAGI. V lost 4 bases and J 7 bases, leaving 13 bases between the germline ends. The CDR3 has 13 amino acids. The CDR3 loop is CASSSRGVGGYTF. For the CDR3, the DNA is TGTGCCAGCAGTTCGAGGGGGGTGGGTGGCTACACCTTC.

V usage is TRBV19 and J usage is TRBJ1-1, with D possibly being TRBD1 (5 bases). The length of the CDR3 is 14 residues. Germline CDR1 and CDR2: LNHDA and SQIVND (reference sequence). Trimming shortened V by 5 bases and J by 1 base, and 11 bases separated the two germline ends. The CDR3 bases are TGTGCCAGTAGTGCACCGGGACGGAACACTGAAGCTTTCTTT. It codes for CASSAPGRNTEAFF.

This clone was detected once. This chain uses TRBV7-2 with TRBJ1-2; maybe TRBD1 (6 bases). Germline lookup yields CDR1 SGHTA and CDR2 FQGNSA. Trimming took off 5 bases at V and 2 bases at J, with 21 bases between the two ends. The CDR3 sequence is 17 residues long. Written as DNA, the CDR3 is TGTGCCAGCAGCCTAAGCCCCCGGGGGGCAGGGAACTATGGCTACACCTTC. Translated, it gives CASSLSPRGAGNYGYTF.

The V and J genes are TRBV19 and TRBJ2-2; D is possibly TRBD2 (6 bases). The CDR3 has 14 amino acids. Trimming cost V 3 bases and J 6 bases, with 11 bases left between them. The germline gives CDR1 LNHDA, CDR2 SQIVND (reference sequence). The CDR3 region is CASSMPGAAGELFF. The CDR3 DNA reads TGTGCCAGTAGTATGCCGGGAGCGGCCGGGGAGCTGTTTTTT.

CDR3 sequence: CASSLDSANTEAFF. CDR3 bases: TGTGCCAGCAGCTTAGACTCGGCGAACACTGAAGCTTTCTTT. V usage is TRBV7-2 and J usage is TRBJ1-1, with unresolved D. Trimming cost V 1 base and J 1 base, with 7 bases left between them. The length of the CDR3 is 14 residues. The germline V gene has CDR1 SGHTA and CDR2 FQGNSA. Combining the CDR3 with reference TRBV7-2 and TRBJ1-1 gives the whole variable domain GAGVSQSPSNKVTEKGKDVELRCDPISGHTALYWYRQSLGQGLEFLIYFQGNSAPDKSGLPSDRFSAERTGGSVSTLTIQRTQQEDSAVYLCASSLDSANTEAFFGQGTRLTVV.

CDR3 DNA: TGTGCCTGGAGAAGACCGGGACCCATTTTTAGCTCCTATAATTCACCCCTCCACTTT. Protein: CAWRRPGPIFSSYNSPLHF. This chain joins TRBV30 and TRBJ1-6; maybe TRBD1 (5 bases). V was shortened by 3 bases and J by 0 bases, with 21 bases between the two germline ends. In germline, CDR1 is GTSNPN, CDR2 SVGIG (reference sequence). The length of the CDR3 is 19 residues.

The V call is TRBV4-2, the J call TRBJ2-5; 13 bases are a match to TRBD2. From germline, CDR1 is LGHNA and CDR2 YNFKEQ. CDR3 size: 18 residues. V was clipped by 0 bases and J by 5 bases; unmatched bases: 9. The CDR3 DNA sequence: TGTGCCAGCAGCCAAGAAAGGGGCGGACTAGCGGGAGCCGAGACCCAGTACTTC. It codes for CASSQERGGLAGAETQYF.

This chain's CDR3 is CASTQGGTNTEAFF. The CDR3 DNA reads TGTGCCAGCACCCAGGGCGGGACGAACACTGAAGCTTTCTTT. The chain is built from TRBV6-6 and TRBJ1-1; TRBD1 is a possible D gene (5 bases). V gave up 7 bases and J gave up 1 base, with 13 bases separating them. Germline V gives CDR1 MNHNY, CDR2 SVGAGI (reference sequence). CDR3 length equals 14 residues.

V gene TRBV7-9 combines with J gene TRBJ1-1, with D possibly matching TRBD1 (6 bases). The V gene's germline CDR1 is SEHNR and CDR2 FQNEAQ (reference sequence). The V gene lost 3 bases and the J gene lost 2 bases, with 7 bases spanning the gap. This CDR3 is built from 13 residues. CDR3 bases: TGTGCCAGCAGCTTGGACAGTAACACTGAAGCTTTCTTT. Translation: CASSLDSNTEAFF.

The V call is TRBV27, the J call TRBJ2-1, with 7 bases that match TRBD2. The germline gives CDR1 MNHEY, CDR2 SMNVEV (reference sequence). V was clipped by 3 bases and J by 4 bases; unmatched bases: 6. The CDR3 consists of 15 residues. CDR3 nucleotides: TGTGCCAGCAGTTTTTTGGCTAGCGGTTACAATGAGCAGTTCTTC. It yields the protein CASSFLASGYNEQFF.

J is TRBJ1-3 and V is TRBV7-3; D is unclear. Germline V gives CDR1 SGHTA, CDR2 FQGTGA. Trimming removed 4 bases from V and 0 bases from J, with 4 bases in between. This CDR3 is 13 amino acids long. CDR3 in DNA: TGTGCCAGCAGCTCCGGCTCTGGAAACACCATATATTTT. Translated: CASSSGSGNTIYF.

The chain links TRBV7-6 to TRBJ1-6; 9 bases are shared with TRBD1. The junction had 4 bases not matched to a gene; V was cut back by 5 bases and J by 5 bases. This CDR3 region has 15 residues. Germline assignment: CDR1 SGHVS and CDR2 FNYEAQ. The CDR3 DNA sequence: TGTGCCAGCAGCGATGGGACAGGGAATAATTCACCCCTCCACTTT. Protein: CASSDGTGNNSPLHF.

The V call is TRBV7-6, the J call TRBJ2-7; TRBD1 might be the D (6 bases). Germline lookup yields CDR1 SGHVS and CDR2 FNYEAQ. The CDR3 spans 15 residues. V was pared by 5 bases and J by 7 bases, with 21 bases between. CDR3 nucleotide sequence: TGTGCCAGCAGCCCGGGACGGGACACCCTGGGGGAGCAGTACTTC. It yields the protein CASSPGRDTLGEQYF.

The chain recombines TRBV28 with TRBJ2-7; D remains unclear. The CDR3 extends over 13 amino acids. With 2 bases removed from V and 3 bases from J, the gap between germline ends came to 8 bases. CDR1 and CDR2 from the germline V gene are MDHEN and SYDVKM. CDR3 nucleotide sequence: TGTGCCAGCAGTTTAGACACACTCTACGAGCAGTACTTC. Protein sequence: CASSLDTLYEQYF.

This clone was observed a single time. The CDR3 reads CASSQEDRLDGNEQFF. CDR3 sequence (DNA): TGTGCCAGCAGCCAAGAGGACCGACTAGACGGCAATGAGCAGTTCTTC. The rearrangement links TRBV3-1 (or the pseudogene TRBV3-2) to TRBJ2-1; TRBD2 is a possible D gene (6 bases). V shed 0 bases and J shed 6 bases, with 15 bases lying between them. Germline CDR1 is LGHDT and CDR2 is YNNKEL (reference sequence). The CDR3 runs 16 residues.